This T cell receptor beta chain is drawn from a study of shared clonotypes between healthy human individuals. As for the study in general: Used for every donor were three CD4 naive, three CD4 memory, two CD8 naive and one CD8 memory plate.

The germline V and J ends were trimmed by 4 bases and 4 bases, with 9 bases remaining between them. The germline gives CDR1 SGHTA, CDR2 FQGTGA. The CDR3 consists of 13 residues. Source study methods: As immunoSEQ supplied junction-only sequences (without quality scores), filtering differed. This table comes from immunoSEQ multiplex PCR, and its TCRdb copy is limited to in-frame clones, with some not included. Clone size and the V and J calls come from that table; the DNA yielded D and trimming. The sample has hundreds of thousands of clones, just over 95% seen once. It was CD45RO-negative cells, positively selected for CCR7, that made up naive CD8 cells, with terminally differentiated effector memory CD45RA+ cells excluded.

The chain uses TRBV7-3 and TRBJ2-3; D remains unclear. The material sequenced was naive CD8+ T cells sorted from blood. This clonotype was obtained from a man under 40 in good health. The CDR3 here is CASSSFGSDTQYF. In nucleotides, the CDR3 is TGTGCCAGCAGCTCCTTCGGTTCAGATACGCAGTATTTT.